The rows below give T cell receptor beta chains drawn from one sample of a study of lung T cells in sarcoidosis with Löfgren's syndrome. From the reads, TCRdb called clonotypes with MiXCR, one entry per CDR3 protein. The data show 15,000 to 25,000 distinct CDR3 sequences, roughly 23% seen once. Material for sequencing was CD4+ T cells from bronchoalveolar lavage. The receptors derive from a human donor with sarcoidosis (Löfgren's syndrome or another form), or a control subject (not recorded which). The CDR3 runs from the conserved cysteine through the conserved F or W. The D gene is left open where the match is weak. Not all rows give a size; the values are once, few, many and, for expanded clones, a class.

cdr3_nt cdr3_aa j_call v_call clone_size d_call
TGCGCCAGCAGCTTCGCGGGCTACACAGATACGCAGTGTTTT CASSFAGYTDTQCF TRBJ2-3 TRBV5-1 . .
TGTGCCAGCAGCTTAGCGGTATTTATTGAGATGTTCTACGAGCAGTACTTC CASSLAVFIEMFYEQYF TRBJ2-7 TRBV7-9 . .
TGTGCCAGCAGAGGATCCGACAGACTTTCCTACGAGCAGTACTTC CASRGSDRLSYEQYF TRBJ2-7 TRBV6-1 medium-sized .
TGTGCCAGCAGTGGACTAGCGGGACAGTATTTT CASSGLAGQYF TRBJ2-3 TRBV2 . TRBD2
TGTGCCAGCAGCACCACAGGGGGTCGGTCCTACAATGAGCAGTTCTTC CASSTTGGRSYNEQFF TRBJ2-1 TRBV7-9 many TRBD1
TGTGCCAGCAGCCTGACTAGTAACACAGATACGCAGTATTTT CASSLTSNTDTQYF TRBJ2-3 TRBV7-2 many .
TGTGCCAGCAGTCCCTGGACAGGGGGCATCGACAATGAGCAGTTCTTC CASSPWTGGIDNEQFF TRBJ2-1 TRBV27 medium-sized TRBD1
TGTGCCAGCACCCTAGAGGTGGGGATCACTGAATCTTTCTTT CASTLEVGITESFF TRBJ1-1 TRBV3-1 . .
TGCAGCGTAAATTCCGGGACAGTCAACTATGGCTACACCTTC CSVNSGTVNYGYTF TRBJ1-2 TRBV29-1 . TRBD1
TGTGCCAGCAGCTTCCGACAGGGTAGCTATGGCTACACCTTC CASSFRQGSYGYTF TRBJ1-2 TRBV11-2 many TRBD1
TGTGCCAGCAGCTTAGTAGGGACACCTGCCTACGAGCAGTACTTC CASSLVGTPAYEQYF TRBJ2-7 TRBV7-2 many .
TGCGCCAGCAGCCAGGAGGCGGGGAATAGTCGGCCCCAGCATTTT CASSQEAGNSRPQHF TRBJ1-5 TRBV4-1 once .
TGTGCCAGCAGTTACCTTACGACTAGCGGGTCTAGCACAGATACGCAGTATTTT CASSYLTTSGSSTDTQYF TRBJ2-3 TRBV6-2/TRBV6-3 medium-sized TRBD2
TGCGCCAGCAGCTCCATGACTAGCGGGACAAACAATGAGCAGTTCTTC CASSSMTSGTNNEQFF TRBJ2-1 TRBV5-1 once TRBD2
TGTGCCAGCAGTTTCGGGAGCCACTACGAGCAGTACTTC CASSFGSHYEQYF TRBJ2-7 TRBV12-3/TRBV12-4 few .
TGTGCCTGGAGCCAAACAGGGTTGGGGACCTACGAGCAGTACTTC CAWSQTGLGTYEQYF TRBJ2-7 TRBV30 few .
TGTGCCAGCAGTGCTCTAGCGGGATTAGATACGCAGTATTTT CASSALAGLDTQYF TRBJ2-3 TRBV6-4 many TRBD2
TGTGCCAGCAGCCTAAACCTCGAGAGACAGCTCCGCACAATGAACACTGAAGCTTTCTTT CASSLNLERQLRTMNTEAFF TRBJ1-1 TRBV7-8 many .
TGCGCCAGCAGCACTGTGCCTTCCACGGTGGAAGACTATGACTACACCTTC CASSTVPSTVEDYDYTF TRBJ1-2 TRBV7-2 . .
TGTGCCAGCAGTTTGGGACTAGCGGGAGGGAATGAGCAGTTCTTC CASSLGLAGGNEQFF TRBJ2-1 TRBV6-1 medium-sized TRBD2
TGTGCCAGCAGTACTTCTTTCAAACCAGATACGCAGTATTTT CASSTSFKPDTQYF TRBJ2-3 TRBV27 medium-sized .
TGCGCCAGCAGCCAAGTAGGCGGGAGCACCTACGAGCAGTACTTC CASSQVGGSTYEQYF TRBJ2-7 TRBV4-3 many TRBD2
TGTGCCAGCAGCTTCTCGGGAGGCACAGATACGCAGTATTTT CASSFSGGTDTQYF TRBJ2-3 TRBV3-1 . .
TGTGCCAGCAGCTTCCCCGGGACTAGCAAGTTTTGGGAGACCCAGTACTTC CASSFPGTSKFWETQYF TRBJ2-5 TRBV7-2 . TRBD2
TGCAGTGCTAGAGGGGATCGGGCTTATGGCTACACCTTC CSARGDRAYGYTF TRBJ1-2 TRBV20-1 many .
TGTGCCAGCAGTTTATATGGGGGAGTGGTTCGAGATACGCAGTATTTT CASSLYGGVVRDTQYF TRBJ2-3 TRBV28 many .
TGTGCCACCAGTGACCCACAGGGGGCGTTTGATGAGCAGTTCTTC CATSDPQGAFDEQFF TRBJ2-1 TRBV24-1 few TRBD1
TGTGCCAGCACCGACCCGGGGAGCACTGAAGCTTTCTTT CASTDPGSTEAFF TRBJ1-1 TRBV6-4 many .
TGTGCCAGCAGTTTACTTTCGGGATATCAGCCCCAGCATTTT CASSLLSGYQPQHF TRBJ1-5 TRBV28 medium-sized .
TGCAGTGCCGAGCCAGGGGGAATCAGCGATGAGCAGTTCTTC CSAEPGGISDEQFF TRBJ2-1 TRBV20-1 many TRBD1
TGCAGTGAGATAAAAGACACTAACACTGAAGCTTTCTTT CSEIKDTNTEAFF TRBJ1-1 TRBV20-1 many .
TGTGCCAGCAGCCAAGATGAGTTACGACATAATTCACCCCTCCACTTT CASSQDELRHNSPLHF TRBJ1-6 TRBV4-2 many .
TGCGCCAGCAGCCGGGACACTTCCTACAATGAGCAGTTCTTC CASSRDTSYNEQFF TRBJ2-1 TRBV5-1 many .
TGTGCCAGCAGCTCAATTCTACAGGGGGCGGGTAATTCACCCCTCCACTTT CASSSILQGAGNSPLHF TRBJ1-6 TRBV7-2 . TRBD1
TGCAGCGTCGGGACAGAGAATTATGGCTACACCTTC CSVGTENYGYTF TRBJ1-2 TRBV29-1 . TRBD1
TGCGCCAGCAGCTTGGTCCTAGCGGGGAACACAGATACGCAGTATTTT CASSLVLAGNTDTQYF TRBJ2-3 TRBV5-1 few TRBD2
TGTGCTAGTGCCCGGGACTCCAACTATGGCTACATCTTC CASARDSNYGYIF TRBJ1-2 TRBV12-5 . .
TGTGCCAGCAGTAAAAGAGCGGGGGAGAACACCGGGGAGCTGTTTTTT CASSKRAGENTGELFF TRBJ2-2 TRBV7-2 many TRBD2